This paragraph reports one TCR beta chain. TCRdb's copy holds only in-frame clones and misses some; the assay was immunoSEQ multiplex PCR. The sample has about 64,000 clones, 85% to 95% seen once. The sample belongs to a study of cytomegalovirus exposure and HLA in healthy donors. This CDR3 is 17 amino acids long. CDR1 SGDLS and CDR2 YYNGEE come from the germline V gene. With V trimmed by 4 bases and J by 0 bases, 10 bases remained unmatched. The gene calls are TRBV9 and TRBJ2-1; 7 bases fit TRBD1. The receptor was isolated from a woman aged 18-35 years in good health and CMV-seropositive. The specimen was PBMCs. The CDR3 reads CASSPPQGTLSYNEQFF. The CDR3 DNA is TGTGCCAGCAGCCCTCCACAGGGGACCCTCTCCTACAATGAGCAGTTCTTC. Full variable domain (outside the CDR3, taken from reference TRBV9 and TRBJ2-1): DSGVTQTPKHLITATGQRVTLRCSPRSGDLSVYWYQQSLDQGLQFLIQYYNGEERAKGNILERFSAQQFPDLHSELNLSSLELGDSALYFCASSPPQGTLSYNEQFFGPGTRLTVL.